This T cell receptor beta chain was identified in a study of T-cell reconstitution after alpha-beta-depleted transplantation in children. Study outcomes and limitations: Recipient T cells and thymic progenitors that survived gave rise to the high TCRbeta diversity observed at day 60 in some patients. It was reported that alpha-beta T cells came from several hundred expanded graft clones (about two months after transplant). T-cell counts and diversity at one year following transplant were attributed mainly to newly produced T cells.

This clonotype was seen only a few times. Its antigen remains unknown. Unique molecular identifiers were used in preparing the TCRbeta library. TCRdb re-called the PCR reads with MiXCR, one entry per CDR3 protein. The sample lists roughly 350,000 distinct CDR3 sequences; 15% to 20% were seen once. In germline, CDR1 is MDHEN, CDR2 SYDVKM. The CDR3 runs 11 residues. Trimming removed 2 bases from V and 8 bases from J, with 7 bases in between. The receptor comes from a male patient between 2 and 15 years old who had a stem cell transplant for acute lymphoblastic leukemia, so the T cells may come from the graft donor. V usage is TRBV28 and J usage is TRBJ2-7, with a possible D match to TRBD1 (5 bases). The source was PBMCs, mostly from graft donor cells, collected 360 days after TCRalphabeta/CD19-depleted stem cell transplant. CDR3 residues: CASSLAGKQYF. The CDR3 coding sequence is TGTGCCAGCAGTTTAGCAGGGAAGCAGTACTTC.